These 26 T cell receptor beta chains were all obtained from the same sample, sequenced in a study of cytomegalovirus exposure and HLA in healthy donors. Method: immunoSEQ multiplex PCR; TCRdb's copy keeps in-frame clones and lacks some. In the table there are some 260,000 clones, roughly 87% of which are singletons. Sequencing was done on a sample of PBMCs. The receptors were sampled from a woman aged 25 to 39 in good health and CMV-seronegative.

The V call is TRBV27, the J call TRBJ2-7; 8 bases line up with TRBD2. Germline V gene data show CDR1 as MNHEY and CDR2 as SMNVEV (reference sequence). CDR3 length: 15 amino acids. V lost 1 base, J lost 2 bases, and 4 bases stayed unmatched. CDR3 loop: CASSLLLAAPYEQYF. The DNA for the CDR3 is TGTGCCAGCAGTTTATTACTAGCGGCTCCCTACGAGCAGTACTTC.

The chain uses TRBV28 and TRBJ2-7; 10 nucleotides agree with TRBD1. This CDR3 region has 16 residues. CDR1 and CDR2 from the germline V gene are MDHEN and SYDVKM. The V and J ends lost 4 bases and 3 bases, in that order; junction bases with no gene match: 9. The CDR3 protein is CASSSRDRGNVYEQYF. The CDR3 nucleotides read TGTGCCAGCAGTTCCCGGGACAGGGGAAATGTCTACGAGCAGTACTTC.

The sample holds a few counts of this clone. CDR3 in amino acids: CASSLGGQIEQYF. CDR3 in DNA: TGTGCCAGCAGCTTGGGAGGACAGATAGAGCAGTACTTC. The V and J genes are TRBV5-4 and TRBJ2-7, with D maybe TRBD1 (6 bases). Germline V lookup: CDR1 SGHNT, CDR2 YYREEE (reference sequence). Trimming stripped 0 bases from V and 7 bases from J, with 11 bases between. The CDR3 runs 13 residues.

The V call is TRBV2, the J call TRBJ1-1, with 9 bases matching TRBD1. CDR3 length equals 15 residues. Germline V gene sequence: CDR1 SNHLY, CDR2 FYNNEI. V was pared by 6 bases and J by 4 bases, with 9 bases of the junction left unmatched. DNA of the CDR3: TGTGCCAGCAGGGAACGAACAGGGGGCTTCACTGAAGCTTTCTTT. The encoded protein is CASRERTGGFTEAFF. Supplemented by reference TRBV2 and TRBJ1-1, the full variable domain reads EPEVTQTPSHQVTQMGQEVILRCVPISNHLYFYWYRQILGQKVEFLVSFYNNEISEKSEIFDDQFSVERPDGSNFTLKIRSTKLEDSAMYFCASRERTGGFTEAFFGQGTRLTVV.

J is TRBJ2-1 and V is TRBV7-3; 14 bases are a match to TRBD2. Germline V gene sequence: CDR1 SGHTA, CDR2 FQGTGA. V lost 5 bases, J lost 7 bases, and 10 bases stayed unmatched. This CDR3 is 17 amino acids long. CDR3 residues: CASSPQGLAGAGNEQFF. The CDR3 coding sequence is TGTGCCAGCAGCCCCCAGGGACTAGCGGGAGCTGGGAATGAGCAGTTCTTC.

This clone was observed a handful of times. The rearrangement joins TRBV10-2 to TRBJ2-7; D gene unclear. Germline CDR1 WSHSY, CDR2 SAAADI. CDR3 length: 11 amino acids. V dropped 2 bases and J dropped 5 bases, with 4 bases sitting between them. CDR3 region: CASSEGNEQYF. For the CDR3, the DNA is TGCGCCAGCAGTGAGGGGAACGAGCAGTACTTC.

This clone was seen more than once but under ten times. The chain joins TRBV5-4 to TRBJ2-7, with D possibly being TRBD2 (7 bases). The CDR3 loop spans 16 amino acids. V was clipped by 4 bases and J by 7 bases, with 24 bases between them. CDR1 is SGHNT and CDR2 is YYREEE in the germline V gene (reference sequence). The CDR3 DNA is TGTGCCAGCAGCCCCTGGGGGGGCAGGGGATCTCGGGAGCAGTACTTC. The encoded protein is CASSPWGGRGSREQYF.

This chain links TRBV14 with TRBJ1-1; the D is unclear. V lost 1 base and J lost 4, with 13 bases in between. Looked up from germline, CDR1 is SGHDN and CDR2 is FVKESK. The CDR3 has 15 residues. CDR3 region: CASSQAAPSGTEAFF. CDR3 in DNA: TGTGCCAGCAGCCAAGCCGCCCCTTCCGGCACTGAAGCTTTCTTT. Full variable domain (rest looked up from reference TRBV14 and TRBJ1-1): EAGVTQFPSHSVIEKGQTVTLRCDPISGHDNLYWYRRVMGKEIKFLLHFVKESKQDESGMPNNRFLAERTGGTYSTLKVQPAELEDSGVYFCASSQAAPSGTEAFFGQGTRLTVV.

The rearrangement links TRBV4-1 to TRBJ2-5; no firm D call. This CDR3 contains 15 residues. The germline V gene has CDR1 MGHRA and CDR2 YSYEKL. V was trimmed by 5 bases and J by 3 bases, leaving 16 bases between them. CDR3 nucleotides: TGCGCCAGCAGCAAACACGGGTCCGGAGAAGAGACCCAGTACTTC. Translated: CASSKHGSGEETQYF.

In its sample, this clone was seen once. V is TRBV4-1 and J is TRBJ1-2; TRBD1 is a possible D gene (6 bases). CDR3 size: 15 residues. CDR1 MGHRA and CDR2 YSYEKL come from the germline V gene. The V end was cut by 0 bases, the J end by 5 bases, with 13 bases between. The CDR3 loop reads CASSQDLGQIYGYTF. Written as DNA, the CDR3 is TGCGCCAGCAGCCAAGACCTCGGACAGATATATGGCTACACCTTC.

V gene TRBV6-1 combines with J gene TRBJ2-1; 12 nucleotides align to TRBD2. CDR3 length: 19 amino acids. V lost 4 bases and J lost 0; bases outside the gene matches: 10. CDR1 is MNHNS and CDR2 is SASEGT in the germline V gene. As DNA, the CDR3 is TGTGCCAGCAGTGTGCTAGCGGGAGGGCCCCAGAGCTCCTACAATGAGCAGTTCTTC. This codes for CASSVLAGGPQSSYNEQFF.

The chain has TRBV7-6 and TRBJ2-2; a possible D gene is TRBD2 (5 bases). CDR3 length: 14 amino acids. Per the germline V gene, CDR1 is SGHVS and CDR2 is FNYEAQ. Trimming cost V 2 bases and J 6 bases, with 10 bases left between them. In DNA form, the CDR3 reads TGTGCCAGCAGCTTATCAGCGGTGGCCGGGGAGCTGTTTTTT. Residues: CASSLSAVAGELFF.

The J gene is TRBJ2-7, the V gene TRBV10-1; no clear D. Germline V gives CDR1 WNHNN, CDR2 SYGVQD (reference sequence). Trimming stripped 4 bases from V and 2 bases from J, with 3 bases between. This CDR3 has 11 amino acids. The CDR3 protein is CASSGTYEQYF. The CDR3, as DNA: TGCGCCAGCAGTGGGACCTACGAGCAGTACTTC.

The rearrangement joins TRBV28 to TRBJ2-5; 8 bases map to TRBD2. V dropped 4 bases and J dropped 8; count of bases not matched to a gene: 9. Germline V gene sequence: CDR1 MDHEN, CDR2 SYDVKM. The CDR3 loop spans 14 amino acids. CDR3 sequence: CASSWGAGDGTQYF. The DNA for the CDR3 is TGTGCCAGCAGTTGGGGAGCGGGAGATGGCACCCAGTACTTC.

This clone was seen a few times. This chain joins TRBV6-4 and TRBJ2-7; TRBD1 might be the D (6 bases). The germline V and J ends were trimmed by 10 bases and 3 bases, with 16 bases remaining between them. The CDR3 has 13 residues. CDR1 MRHNA and CDR2 SNTAGT come from the germline V gene. CDR3 residues: CATSTGSGYEQYF. The CDR3 nucleotides read TGTGCCACGTCTACAGGGAGCGGCTACGAGCAGTACTTC.

The chain is built from TRBV28 and TRBJ2-3; no firm D call. The CDR3 is 16 residues long. Trimming left V 5 bases short and J 3 bases short, with 18 bases between. Germline assignment: CDR1 MDHEN and CDR2 SYDVKM. CDR3 bases: TGTGCCAGCAGTCCCCAAGGGTGGGGTGGTACAGATACGCAGTATTTT. Encoded protein: CASSPQGWGGTDTQYF. The complete variable domain, with remaining parts taken from reference TRBV28 and TRBJ2-3, reads DVKVTQSSRYLVKRTGEKVFLECVQDMDHENMFWYRQDPGLGLRLIYFSYDVKMKEKGDIPEGYSVSREKKERFSLILESASTNQTSMYLCASSPQGWGGTDTQYFGPGTRLTVL.

The DNA for the CDR3 is TGTGCCAGCAGTAGACAGAACGAGCAGTACTTC. This encodes CASSRQNEQYF. The chain carries TRBV27 and TRBJ2-7, with D maybe TRBD1 (5 bases). The CDR3 runs to 11 residues. The V and J ends lost 5 bases and 5 bases respectively, with 7 bases between them. Germline CDR1 is MNHEY and CDR2 is SMNVEV (reference sequence).

The V gene is TRBV28, the J gene TRBJ2-7; D might be TRBD2 (6 bases). The CDR3 consists of 15 residues. Germline CDR1 reads MDHEN; CDR2 reads SYDVKM. V dropped 5 bases and J dropped 6 bases, with 20 bases sitting between them. The CDR3 here is CASSGAQRASGEQYF. CDR3 DNA sequence: TGTGCCAGCAGTGGGGCGCAGCGGGCATCGGGCGAGCAGTACTTC.

The V call is TRBV5-5, the J call TRBJ2-7; 7 bases match TRBD1. CDR1 is SGHKS, CDR2 YYEKEE, per germline (reference sequence). The CDR3 is 15 amino acids. Trimming took 2 bases from V and 0 from J; bases not matched to a gene: 5. The CDR3: CASSFWTGGSYEQYF. The CDR3 region has the DNA TGTGCCAGCAGCTTTTGGACAGGCGGCTCCTACGAGCAGTACTTC.

The chain carries TRBV30 and TRBJ2-5; D could derive from TRBD1 or TRBD2 (6 bases each). This CDR3 is 16 amino acids long. V shed 5 bases and J shed 1 base, with 20 bases lying between them. Germline values: CDR1 GTSNPN, CDR2 SVGIG (reference sequence). The chain's CDR3 is CAWGGLSQGSQETQYF. DNA for the CDR3: TGTGCCTGGGGGGGGTTGAGTCAGGGGAGCCAAGAGACCCAGTACTTC.

This clone was observed a few times. The J gene is TRBJ2-5, the V gene TRBV19; 8 nucleotides agree with TRBD1. Germline assignment: CDR1 LNHDA and CDR2 SQIVND (reference sequence). This CDR3 has 15 residues. Losses at the gene ends were 5 bases for V and 5 bases for J; bases not matched to a gene: 10. In DNA form, the CDR3 reads TGTGCCAGTAGTGACGGACAGGGCGGCGGGGAGACCCAGTACTTC. Its translation is CASSDGQGGGETQYF.

The chain couples TRBV27 to TRBJ2-2; weak D call: TRBD2 (7 bases). The CDR3 totals 17 residues. V lost 3 bases to trimming and J lost 2 bases, with 16 bases between them. Per the germline V gene, CDR1 is MNHEY and CDR2 is SMNVEV (reference sequence). The CDR3 sequence: CASSFGGRGGNTGELFF. Here the CDR3 DNA reads TGTGCCAGCAGTTTCGGCGGGAGAGGGGGTAACACCGGGGAGCTGTTTTTT.

The chain recombines TRBV27 with TRBJ1-2; no firm D call. The CDR3 has 12 residues. CDR1 MNHEY and CDR2 SMNVEV come from the germline V gene (reference sequence). V lost 8 bases and J lost 7, with 14 bases in between. The DNA of the CDR3 is TGTGCCAGCGGGCCAAGGATAGGTGGCTACACCTTC. Translated: CASGPRIGGYTF.

V and J are TRBV27 and TRBJ2-1; perhaps TRBD2 as D (5 bases). The CDR3 has 12 amino acids. Trimming took 4 bases from V and 12 from J, leaving 13 bases between them. CDR1 is MNHEY and CDR2 is SMNVEV in the germline V gene (reference sequence). CDR3 in DNA: TGTGCCAGCAGTTATTCTCCGGGGTTGCAGTTCTTC. It codes for CASSYSPGLQFF.

This clone was counted once. The chain is built from TRBV9 and TRBJ1-1; possible D gene TRBD1, 6 bases. CDR3 length: 13 amino acids. The germline gives CDR1 SGDLS, CDR2 YYNGEE. V lost 3 bases, J lost 2 bases, and 8 bases lay in between. The CDR3 is CASSGGGNTEAFF. CDR3 sequence (DNA): TGTGCCAGCAGCGGCGGGGGCAACACTGAAGCTTTCTTT.

The chain uses TRBV18 and TRBJ2-2, with TRBD2 identical over 14 bases. Trimming at V came to 5 bases and at J to 2 bases, leaving 1 base not matched to a gene. Germline V gives CDR1 KGHSH, CDR2 LQKENI. The CDR3 length is 16 residues. This CDR3 is CASSGTSGRNTGELFF. As DNA, the CDR3 is TGTGCCAGCTCAGGGACTAGCGGGAGAAACACCGGGGAGCTGTTTTTT.